This is a list of T cell receptor beta chains from one sample in a study of cytomegalovirus exposure and HLA in healthy donors. This table comes from immunoSEQ multiplex PCR, and its TCRdb copy is limited to in-frame clones, with some not included. The sample table includes under 200,000 clones. The sample taken for sequencing was PBMCs. All receptors come from a man aged 30 to 45 in good health and CMV-seronegative. CDR3s include the opening cysteine and the closing phenylalanine or tryptophan. The D gene is left open where the match is weak.

D,J,V,CDR3,DNA
TRBD1,TRBJ1-5,TRBV11-3,CASSRERDRRGQPQHF,TGTGCCAGCAGTCGAGAACGGGACAGAAGGGGTCAGCCCCAGCATTTT
NA,TRBJ1-1,TRBV27,CASSSTSGYPNTEAFF,TGTGCCAGCAGTTCCACCTCAGGCTACCCGAACACTGAAGCTTTCTTT
TRBD1,TRBJ1-1,TRBV5-1,CASSPGQVNTEAFF,TGCGCCAGCAGCCCTGGACAGGTGAACACTGAAGCTTTCTTT
TRBD1,TRBJ2-6,TRBV30,CAWSQTGAGANVLTF,TGTGCCTGGAGCCAAACAGGGGCTGGGGCCAACGTCCTGACTTTC
TRBD1,TRBJ2-2,TRBV7-6,CASSLNWQGDTGELFF,TGTGCCAGCAGCTTAAATTGGCAGGGGGACACCGGGGAGCTGTTTTTT
TRBD1,TRBJ1-1,TRBV4-1,CASSQDVSRNRGTNTEAFF,TGCGCCAGCAGCCAAGATGTATCCCGAAACAGGGGCACGAACACTGAAGCTTTCTTT
TRBD1,TRBJ2-7,TRBV4-1,CASSQDAGQGYEQYF,TGCGCCAGCAGCCAAGATGCGGGACAGGGCTACGAGCAGTACTTC
TRBD2,TRBJ2-1,TRBV11-3,CASSPGLAGEGKQFF,TGTGCCAGCAGCCCTGGACTAGCGGGGGAGGGAAAGCAGTTCTTC
TRBD1,TRBJ2-5,TRBV9,CASSLGTGGRETQYF,TGTGCCAGCAGCTTAGGGACAGGGGGACGGGAGACCCAGTACTTC
NA,TRBJ2-1,TRBV4-1,CASSPGQSSYNEQFF,TGCGCCAGCAGCCCCGGACAGAGCTCCTACAATGAGCAGTTCTTC
NA,TRBJ1-1,TRBV5-4,CACSLAGGNTEAFF,TGTGCCTGCAGCTTGGCCGGGGGGAACACTGAAGCTTTCTTT
NA,TRBJ2-2,TRBV9,CASSVFGNTGELFF,TGTGCCAGCAGCGTGTTCGGGAACACCGGGGAGCTGTTTTTT
TRBD2,TRBJ2-1,TRBV18,CASSPLASGGANEQFF,TGTGCCAGCTCACCTCTCGCTAGCGGGGGGGCCAATGAGCAGTTCTTC
NA,TRBJ2-1,TRBV10-3,CAISESGGAYNEQFF,TGTGCCATCAGTGAGTCTGGCGGGGCCTACAATGAGCAGTTCTTC
TRBD2,TRBJ2-7,TRBV4-3,CASSQGLAGGLYEQYF,TGCGCCAGCAGCCAAGGGCTAGCGGGGGGGCTCTACGAGCAGTACTTC
TRBD1,TRBJ2-4,TRBV4-1,CASSQVTGNVIQYF,TGCGCCAGCAGCCAAGTGACAGGGAACGTCATTCAGTACTTC
NA,TRBJ1-4,TRBV7-6,CASSLGLGKEKLFF,TGTGCCAGCAGCTTGGGGCTTGGGAAGGAAAAACTGTTTTTT
NA,TRBJ1-1,TRBV20-1,CSALRNTEAFF,TGCAGTGCGTTGAGGAACACTGAAGCTTTCTTT
TRBD1,TRBJ2-7,TRBV4-3,CASSQDHRGDFSYEQYF,TGCGCCAGCAGCCAAGATCACAGGGGGGATTTCTCCTACGAGCAGTACTTC
NA,TRBJ2-3,TRBV6-1,CASSDPSGSTDTQYF,TGTGCCAGCAGTGATCCTAGTGGTAGCACAGATACGCAGTATTTT
TRBD1,TRBJ1-1,TRBV10-3,CAISEQGVVNTEAFF,TGTGCCATCAGTGAACAGGGGGTAGTGAACACTGAAGCTTTCTTT
TRBD2,TRBJ2-7,TRBV9,CASSVDQRETREQYF,TGTGCCAGCAGCGTAGATCAGCGGGAGACGAGGGAGCAGTACTTC
NA,TRBJ2-7,TRBV30,CAWSDPRDPVNEQYF,TGTGCCTGGAGCGATCCCCGGGATCCAGTTAACGAGCAGTACTTC
TRBD1,TRBJ2-5,TRBV15,CATSRDRGRETQYF,TGTGCCACCAGCAGGGACAGGGGGAGAGAGACCCAGTACTTC
NA,TRBJ2-3,TRBV19,CASSGQTLTDTQYF,TGTGCCAGTAGTGGCCAGACTCTCACAGATACGCAGTATTTT